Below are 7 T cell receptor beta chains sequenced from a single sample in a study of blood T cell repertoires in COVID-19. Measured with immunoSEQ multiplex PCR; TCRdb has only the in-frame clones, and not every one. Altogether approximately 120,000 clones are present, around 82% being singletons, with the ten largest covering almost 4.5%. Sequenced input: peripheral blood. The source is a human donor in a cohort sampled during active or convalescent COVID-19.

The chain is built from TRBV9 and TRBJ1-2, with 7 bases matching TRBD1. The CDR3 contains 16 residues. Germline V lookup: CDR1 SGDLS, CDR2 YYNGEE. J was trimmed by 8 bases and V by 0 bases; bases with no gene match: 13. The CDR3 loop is CASSVGVDRLTGGYTF. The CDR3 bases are TGTGCCAGCAGCGTAGGAGTGGACAGGCTTACGGGAGGCTACACCTTC. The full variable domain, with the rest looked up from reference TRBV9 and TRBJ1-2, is DSGVTQTPKHLITATGQRVTLRCSPRSGDLSVYWYQQSLDQGLQFLIQYYNGEERAKGNILERFSAQQFPDLHSELNLSSLELGDSALYFCASSVGVDRLTGGYTFGSGTRLTVV.

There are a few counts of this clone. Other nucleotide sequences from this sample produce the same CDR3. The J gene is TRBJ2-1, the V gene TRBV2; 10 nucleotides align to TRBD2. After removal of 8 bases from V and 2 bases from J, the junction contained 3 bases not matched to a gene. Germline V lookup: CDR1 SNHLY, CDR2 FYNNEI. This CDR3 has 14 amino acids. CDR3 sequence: CASQGTSAYNEQFF. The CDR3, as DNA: TGTGCCAGCCAAGGGACTAGCGCCTACAATGAGCAGTTCTTC.

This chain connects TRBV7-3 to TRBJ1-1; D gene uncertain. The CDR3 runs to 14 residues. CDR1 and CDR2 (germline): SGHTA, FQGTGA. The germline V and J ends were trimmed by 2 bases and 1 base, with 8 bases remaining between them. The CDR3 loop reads CASSLGPWNTEAFF. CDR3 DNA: TGTGCCAGCAGCTTAGGGCCTTGGAACACTGAAGCTTTCTTT.

CDR3 nucleotide sequence: TGTGCCAGCAGCTTAACACACCGAAACAATGAGCAGTTCTTC. Its protein is CASSLTHRNNEQFF. The rearrangement joins TRBV7-3 to TRBJ2-1; D unresolved. CDR1 and CDR2 from the germline V gene are SGHTA and FQGTGA. V gave up 0 bases and J gave up 5 bases, with 8 bases separating them. The CDR3 contains 14 residues.

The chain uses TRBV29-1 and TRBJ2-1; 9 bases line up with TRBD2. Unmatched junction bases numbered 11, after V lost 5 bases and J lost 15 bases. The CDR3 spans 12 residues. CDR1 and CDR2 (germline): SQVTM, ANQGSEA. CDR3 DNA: TGCAGCGTTCTGACTAGCGGCTACACTGGGTTCTTC. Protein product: CSVLTSGYTGFF.

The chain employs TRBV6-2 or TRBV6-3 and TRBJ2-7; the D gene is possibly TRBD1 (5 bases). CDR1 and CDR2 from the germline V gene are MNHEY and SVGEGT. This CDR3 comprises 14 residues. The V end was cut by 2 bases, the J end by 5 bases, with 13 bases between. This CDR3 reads CASSYPQGSHEQYF. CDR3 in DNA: TGTGCCAGCAGTTACCCGCAGGGTTCCCACGAGCAGTACTTC.

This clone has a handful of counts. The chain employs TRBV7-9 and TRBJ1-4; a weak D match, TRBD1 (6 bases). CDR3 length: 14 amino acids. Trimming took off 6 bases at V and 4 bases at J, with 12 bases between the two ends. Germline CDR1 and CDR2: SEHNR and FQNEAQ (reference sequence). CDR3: CASRKTGFNEKLFF. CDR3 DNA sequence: TGTGCCAGCAGGAAAACAGGGTTTAATGAAAAACTGTTTTTT.